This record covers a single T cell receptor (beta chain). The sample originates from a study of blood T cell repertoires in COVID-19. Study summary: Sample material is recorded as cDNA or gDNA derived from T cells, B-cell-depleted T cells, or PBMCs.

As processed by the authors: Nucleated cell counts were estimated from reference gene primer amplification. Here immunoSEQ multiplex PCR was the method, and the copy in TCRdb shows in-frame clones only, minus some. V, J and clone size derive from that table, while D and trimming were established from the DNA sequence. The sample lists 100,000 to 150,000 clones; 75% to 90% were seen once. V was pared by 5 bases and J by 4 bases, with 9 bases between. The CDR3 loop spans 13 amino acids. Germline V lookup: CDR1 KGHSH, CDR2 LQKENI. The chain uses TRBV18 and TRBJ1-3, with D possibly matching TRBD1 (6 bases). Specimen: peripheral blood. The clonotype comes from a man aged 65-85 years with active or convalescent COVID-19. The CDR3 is CASSGGDGNTIYF. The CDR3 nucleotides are TGTGCCAGCTCAGGGGGCGACGGAAACACCATATATTTT.